The entry below gives a single T cell receptor (beta chain) sequence along with its context. The sample is drawn from a study of T cell clones after liver transplantation. The CDR3 loop spans 16 amino acids. Looked up from germline, CDR1 is LNHDA and CDR2 is SQIVND (reference sequence). V dropped 11 bases and J dropped 6; count of bases not matched to a gene: 13. The table came from immunoSEQ multiplex PCR; TCRdb's copy has only in-frame clones and leaves some out. The sample includes some 70,000 clones, roughly 90% of them seen just once. The sample consisted of CD4+ T cells from blood, taken before liver transplant. The origin of this receptor is a human donor who received a liver transplant. The V gene is TRBV19, the J gene TRBJ2-1; TRBD2 aligns across 13 bases. The CDR3 sequence is CARHGGLAGQGNEQFF. In nucleotides, the CDR3 is TGTGCCCGCCACGGGGGACTAGCGGGGCAAGGCAATGAGCAGTTCTTC.